This T cell receptor (beta chain) derives from a study of OX40 agonist ivuxolimab in advanced cancers. This clone showed up just a few times. As yet, its antigen is unknown. General study findings and limits: The expanded peripheral T cells' antigen specificity was not determined.

With 6 bases clipped from V and 0 bases from J, the junction kept 4 bases outside the gene matches. Germline CDR1 reads MNHNS; CDR2 reads SASEGT. The CDR3 is 15 residues long. Profiled with immunoSEQ multiplex PCR; TCRdb holds only in-frame clones, not every one. The sample records some 68,000 clones, 65% to 90% being singletons. The chain recombines TRBV6-1 with TRBJ2-5, with 10 bases lining up with TRBD1. Sequenced here: CD4+ or CD8+ T cells sorted from blood, sampled in a trial of the OX40 agonist ivuxolimab. The clonotype was recovered from an adult with an advanced solid tumor such as melanoma, head and neck, liver or kidney cancer. The CDR3 spells CASRPGQGYQETQYF. As DNA, the CDR3 is TGTGCCAGCAGGCCGGGACAGGGGTACCAAGAGACCCAGTACTTC.